The T cell receptor beta chain described here comes from a study of tumour-infiltrating T cells in Burkitt lymphoma. Study information: The Burkitt lymphoma cohort spanned all epidemiological subtypes. Repertoire clonality predicted overall and progression-free survival.

Assay: immunoSEQ multiplex PCR; the TCRdb copy retains only in-frame clones and omits some. The sample lists 4,800 or so clones; 10% to 15% were seen once. This clone was picked up a small number of times. Germline CDR1 is SGHTA and CDR2 is FQGNSA. The germline V and J ends were trimmed by 2 bases and 4 bases, with 11 bases remaining between them. The CDR3 loop spans 14 amino acids. The specimen was tumor tissue. The clonotype comes from a human donor with Burkitt lymphoma. V and J are TRBV7-2 and TRBJ1-1; the D gene is possibly TRBD1 (6 bases). Here the CDR3 reads CASSLYRESTEAFF. The CDR3 DNA reads as TGTGCCAGCAGCTTATACAGGGAAAGCACTGAAGCTTTCTTT.